This TCR beta chain was obtained from a study of post-analysis software for immune sequencing data. The wider study: The patients showed relapsing-remitting, secondary progressive and progressive-relapsing multiple sclerosis courses. The study, taken as a whole, reports: By F measure, strong co-clustering occurred among samples prepared in the same batch. A handful of TRBV segments were significantly more frequent in patients than in controls. TRBV5-6, TRBV5-1 and TRBV20-1 were among these segments. Controls had significantly higher normalized Chao1 diversity than multiple sclerosis patients.

Note on this clonotype: The antigen remains undetermined.

cDNA libraries for TCR beta contained unique molecular identifiers. T cells numbering roughly 0.85 to 11 million gave rise to roughly 0.5 million cDNA molecules. MiXCR, run by TCRdb on the PCR reads, gives a single entry per CDR3 protein. The sample has roughly 800,000 distinct CDR3 sequences; around 53% are singletons. Germline V gene lookup returns CDR1 DFQATT and CDR2 SNEGSKA (reference sequence). This CDR3 is built from 12 residues. Trimming left V 5 bases short and J 5 bases short, with 12 bases between. The receptor was isolated from a girl aged 10 to 17 with multiple sclerosis. The sequenced sample consisted of blood. The V call is TRBV20-1, the J call TRBJ1-2; possible D gene TRBD1, 5 bases. In DNA, the CDR3 is TGCAGTGCTCCTCCGGGGCGTTATGGCTACACCTTC. It encodes CSAPPGRYGYTF.